This T cell receptor beta chain was identified during a study of blood T cell repertoires in COVID-19. Study-wide background: The study drew acute and convalescent COVID-19 samples from the United States, Italy and Spain. Nucleic acid was either cDNA or gDNA, and it came from T cells, B-cell-depleted T cells, or PBMCs.

The germline V gene encodes CDR1 SGHDT and CDR2 YYEEEE. The germline V and J ends were trimmed by 4 bases and 2 bases, with 11 bases remaining between them. The CDR3 has 14 residues. Original data processing: For nucleated cells, counts were estimated from reference gene primer amplification. Repertoires were generated with immunoSEQ multiplex PCR, while TCRdb's copy carries only in-frame clones and drops some. From that table come the V and J calls and clone size; the DNA was used to work out D and trimming. The repertoire consists of some 150,000 clones, with about 85% occurring once and the leading ten covering around 7%.

The chain has TRBV5-6 and TRBJ2-3; the D gene is possibly TRBD2 (5 bases). Sequencing was carried out using peripheral blood. The sequence came from a woman older than 75 in a cohort sampled during active or convalescent COVID-19. In DNA form, the CDR3 reads TGTGCCAGCAGCACGGACTCATACACAGATACGCAGTATTTT. Translated, it gives CASSTDSYTDTQYF. Complete variable domain (other parts from reference TRBV5-6 and TRBJ2-3): DAGVTQSPTHLIKTRGQQVTLRCSPKSGHDTVSWYQQALGQGPQFIFQYYEEEERQRGNFPDRFSGHQFPNYSSELNVNALLLGDSALYLCASSTDSYTDTQYFGPGTRLTVL.